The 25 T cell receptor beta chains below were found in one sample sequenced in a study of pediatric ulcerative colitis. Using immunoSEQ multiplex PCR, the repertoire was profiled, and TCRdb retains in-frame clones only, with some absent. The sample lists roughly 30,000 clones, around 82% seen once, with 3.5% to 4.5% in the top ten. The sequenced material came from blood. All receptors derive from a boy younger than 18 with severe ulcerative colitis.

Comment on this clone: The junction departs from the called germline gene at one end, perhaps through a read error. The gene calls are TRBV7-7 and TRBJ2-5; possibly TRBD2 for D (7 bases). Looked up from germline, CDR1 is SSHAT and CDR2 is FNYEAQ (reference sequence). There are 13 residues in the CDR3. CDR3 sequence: CASSSPGEGTQYF. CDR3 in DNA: TGTGCTAGCAGCTCCCCAGGGGAGGGGACCCAGTACTTC.

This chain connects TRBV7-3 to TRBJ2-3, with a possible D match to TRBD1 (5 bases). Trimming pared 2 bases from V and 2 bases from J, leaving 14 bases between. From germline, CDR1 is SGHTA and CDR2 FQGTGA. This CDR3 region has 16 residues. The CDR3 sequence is CASSLVRAGFTDTQYF. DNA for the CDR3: TGTGCCAGCAGCTTAGTCAGGGCTGGGTTCACAGATACGCAGTATTTT.

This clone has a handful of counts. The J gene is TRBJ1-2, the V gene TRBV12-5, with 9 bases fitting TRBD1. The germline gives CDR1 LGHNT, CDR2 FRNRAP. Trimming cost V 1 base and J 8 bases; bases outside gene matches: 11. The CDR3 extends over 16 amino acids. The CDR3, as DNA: TGTGCTAGTGGTTTGGGTTCGGGACAGGGAAGTATCGGCTACACCTTC. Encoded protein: CASGLGSGQGSIGYTF.

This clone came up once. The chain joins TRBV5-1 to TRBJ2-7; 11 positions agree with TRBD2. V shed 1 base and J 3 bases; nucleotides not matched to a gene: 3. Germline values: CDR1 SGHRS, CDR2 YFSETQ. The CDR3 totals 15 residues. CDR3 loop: CASSLTSGGVYEQYF. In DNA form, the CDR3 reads TGCGCCAGCAGCTTGACTAGCGGGGGAGTCTACGAGCAGTACTTC.

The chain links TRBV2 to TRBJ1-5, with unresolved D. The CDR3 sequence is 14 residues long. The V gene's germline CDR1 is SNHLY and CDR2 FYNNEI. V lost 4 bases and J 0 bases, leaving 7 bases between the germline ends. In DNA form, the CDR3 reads TGTGCCAGCAGTGCTTGGTTTAGCAATCAGCCCCAGCATTTT. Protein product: CASSAWFSNQPQHF.

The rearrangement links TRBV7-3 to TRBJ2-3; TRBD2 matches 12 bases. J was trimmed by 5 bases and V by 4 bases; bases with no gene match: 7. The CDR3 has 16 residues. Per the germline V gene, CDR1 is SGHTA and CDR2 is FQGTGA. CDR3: CASSSSGGDRKDTQYF. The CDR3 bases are TGTGCCAGCAGCTCTAGCGGGGGGGACCGGAAAGATACGCAGTATTTT. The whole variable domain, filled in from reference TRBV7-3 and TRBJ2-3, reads GAGVSQTPSNKVTEKGKYVELRCDPISGHTALYWYRQSLGQGPEFLIYFQGTGAADDSGLPNDRFFAVRPEGSVSTLKIQRTERGDSAVYLCASSSSGGDRKDTQYFGPGTRLTVL.

The CDR3 region has the DNA TGTGCCAGCAGCTTGGATGGGGGGGCCAACTATGGCTACACCTTC. Translation gives CASSLDGGANYGYTF. J is TRBJ1-2 and V is TRBV5-4; the D gene is possibly TRBD1 (6 bases). Germline CDR1 and CDR2: SGHNT and YYREEE (reference sequence). V dropped 0 bases and J dropped 2 bases, with 11 bases sitting between them. The CDR3 consists of 15 residues.

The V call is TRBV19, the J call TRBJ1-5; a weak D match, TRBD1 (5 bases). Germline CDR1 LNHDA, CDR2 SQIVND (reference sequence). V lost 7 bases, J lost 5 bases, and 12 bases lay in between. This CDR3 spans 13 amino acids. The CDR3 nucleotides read TGTGCCAGTATGGGACTGGAAGATCAGCCCCAGCATTTT. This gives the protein CASMGLEDQPQHF.

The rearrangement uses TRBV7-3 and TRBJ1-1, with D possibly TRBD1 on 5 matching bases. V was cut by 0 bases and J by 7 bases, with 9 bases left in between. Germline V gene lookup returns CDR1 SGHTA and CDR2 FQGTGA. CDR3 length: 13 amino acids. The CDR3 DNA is TGTGCCAGCAGCTTAACGAAAGGGGTTGAAGCTTTCTTT. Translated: CASSLTKGVEAFF.

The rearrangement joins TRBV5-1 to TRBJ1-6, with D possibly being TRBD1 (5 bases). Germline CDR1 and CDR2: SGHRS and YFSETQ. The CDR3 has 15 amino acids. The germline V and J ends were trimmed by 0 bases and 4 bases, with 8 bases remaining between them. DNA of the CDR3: TGCGCCAGCAGCTTGGATGGGGGTTATAATTCACCCCTCCACTTT. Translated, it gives CASSLDGGYNSPLHF.

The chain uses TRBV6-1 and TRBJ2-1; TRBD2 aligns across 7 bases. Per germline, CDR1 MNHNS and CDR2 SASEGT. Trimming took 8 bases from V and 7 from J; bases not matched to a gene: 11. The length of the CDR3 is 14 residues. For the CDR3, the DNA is TGTGCCAGCCGATTCCGGGGGGTCGTGAATGAGCAGTTCTTC. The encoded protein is CASRFRGVVNEQFF.

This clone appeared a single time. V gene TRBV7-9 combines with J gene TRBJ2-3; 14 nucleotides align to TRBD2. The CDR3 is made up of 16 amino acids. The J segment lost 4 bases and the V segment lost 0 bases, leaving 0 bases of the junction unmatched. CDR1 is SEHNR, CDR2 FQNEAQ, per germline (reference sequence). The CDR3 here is CASSLATSGGADTQYF. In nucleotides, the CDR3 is TGTGCCAGCAGCTTAGCGACTAGCGGGGGGGCAGATACGCAGTATTTT.

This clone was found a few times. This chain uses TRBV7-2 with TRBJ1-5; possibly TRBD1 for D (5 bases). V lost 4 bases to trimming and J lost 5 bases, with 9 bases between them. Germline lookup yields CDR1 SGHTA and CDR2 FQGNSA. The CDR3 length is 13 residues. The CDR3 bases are TGTGCCAGCAGCTGGCAGGGTGATCAGCCCCAGCATTTT. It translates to CASSWQGDQPQHF.

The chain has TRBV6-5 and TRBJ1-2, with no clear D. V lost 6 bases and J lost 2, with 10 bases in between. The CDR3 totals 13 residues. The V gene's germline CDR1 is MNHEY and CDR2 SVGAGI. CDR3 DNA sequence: TGTGCCAGCAGCCGATCTACCAACTATGGCTACACCTTC. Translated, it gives CASSRSTNYGYTF.

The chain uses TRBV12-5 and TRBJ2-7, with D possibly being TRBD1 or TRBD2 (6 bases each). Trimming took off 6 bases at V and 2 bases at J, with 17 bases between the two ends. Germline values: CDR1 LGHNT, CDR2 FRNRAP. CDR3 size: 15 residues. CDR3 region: CASGPRGAPAYEQYF. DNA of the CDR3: TGTGCTAGTGGGCCTAGGGGGGCACCGGCCTACGAGCAGTACTTC.

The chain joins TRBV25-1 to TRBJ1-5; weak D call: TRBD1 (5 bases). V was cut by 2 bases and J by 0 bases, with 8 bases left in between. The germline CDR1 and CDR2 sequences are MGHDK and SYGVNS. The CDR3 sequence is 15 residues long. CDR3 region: CASSEKQDSNQPQHF. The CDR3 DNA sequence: TGTGCCAGCAGTGAAAAACAGGATAGCAATCAGCCCCAGCATTTT.

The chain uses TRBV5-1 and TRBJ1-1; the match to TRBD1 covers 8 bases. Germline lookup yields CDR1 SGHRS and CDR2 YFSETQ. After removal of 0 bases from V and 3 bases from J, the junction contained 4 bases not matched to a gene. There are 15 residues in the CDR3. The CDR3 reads CASSLAQGAYTEAFF. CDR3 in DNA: TGCGCCAGCAGCTTGGCTCAGGGGGCGTACACTGAAGCTTTCTTT.

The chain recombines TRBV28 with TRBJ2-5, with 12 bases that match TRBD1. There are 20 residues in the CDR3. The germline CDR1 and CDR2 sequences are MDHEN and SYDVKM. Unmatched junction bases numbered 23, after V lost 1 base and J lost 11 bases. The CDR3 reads CASSLLLGQGAFRPPVVQYF. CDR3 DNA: TGTGCCAGCAGTTTATTATTGGGACAGGGGGCGTTTAGACCCCCGGTAGTGCAGTACTTC.

The DNA for the CDR3 is TGTGCCAGCAGTTCGGCCACCGGGGAGCTGTTTTTT. Protein product: CASSSATGELFF. The chain employs TRBV6-4 and TRBJ2-2; unclear D gene. The CDR3 is 12 amino acids. The germline V and J ends were trimmed by 5 bases and 4 bases, with 5 bases remaining between them. Germline V gives CDR1 MRHNA, CDR2 SNTAGT.

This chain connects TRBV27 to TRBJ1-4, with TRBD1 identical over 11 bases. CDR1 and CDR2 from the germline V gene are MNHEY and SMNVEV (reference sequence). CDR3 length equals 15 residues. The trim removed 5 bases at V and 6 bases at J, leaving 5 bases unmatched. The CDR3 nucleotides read TGTGCCAGCAGTACCTGGACAGGGGGCTATGAAAAACTGTTTTTT. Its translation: CASSTWTGGYEKLFF.

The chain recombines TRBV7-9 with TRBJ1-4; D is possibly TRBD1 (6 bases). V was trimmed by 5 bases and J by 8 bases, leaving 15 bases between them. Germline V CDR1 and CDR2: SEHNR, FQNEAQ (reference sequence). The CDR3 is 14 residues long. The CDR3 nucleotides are TGTGCCAGCAGCCGAACAGGGTTTAGGGAAAAACTGTTTTTT. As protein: CASSRTGFREKLFF.

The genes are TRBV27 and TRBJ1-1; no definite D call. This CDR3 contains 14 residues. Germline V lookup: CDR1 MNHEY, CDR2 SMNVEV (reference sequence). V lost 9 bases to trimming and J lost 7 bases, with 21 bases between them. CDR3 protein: CASSVDGNRDEAFF. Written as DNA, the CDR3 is TGTGCCAGTAGCGTAGATGGTAATCGGGATGAAGCTTTCTTT.

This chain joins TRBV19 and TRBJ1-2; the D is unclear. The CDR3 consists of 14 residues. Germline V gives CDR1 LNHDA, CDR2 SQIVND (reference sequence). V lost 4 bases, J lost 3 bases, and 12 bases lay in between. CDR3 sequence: CASSREVRDYGYTF. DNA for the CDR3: TGTGCCAGTAGTAGGGAGGTCAGAGACTATGGCTACACCTTC.

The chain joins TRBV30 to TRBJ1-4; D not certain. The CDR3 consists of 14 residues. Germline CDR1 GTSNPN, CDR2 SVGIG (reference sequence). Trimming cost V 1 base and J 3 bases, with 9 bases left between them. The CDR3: CAWSGKASNEKLFF. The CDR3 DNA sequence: TGTGCCTGGAGTGGGAAGGCCTCTAATGAAAAACTGTTTTTT. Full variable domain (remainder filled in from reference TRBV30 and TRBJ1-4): SQTIHQWPATLVQPVGSPLSLECTVEGTSNPNLYWYRQAAGRGLQLLFYSVGIGQISSEVPQNLSASRPQDRQFILSSKKLLLSDSGFYLCAWSGKASNEKLFFGSGTQLSVL.

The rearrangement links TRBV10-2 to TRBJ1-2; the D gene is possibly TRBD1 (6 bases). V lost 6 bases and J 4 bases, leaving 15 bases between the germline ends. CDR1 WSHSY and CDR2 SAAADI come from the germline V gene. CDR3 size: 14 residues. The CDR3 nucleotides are TGCGCCAGCAGCCGGGACAACCCTTCCTATGGCTACACCTTC. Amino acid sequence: CASSRDNPSYGYTF.